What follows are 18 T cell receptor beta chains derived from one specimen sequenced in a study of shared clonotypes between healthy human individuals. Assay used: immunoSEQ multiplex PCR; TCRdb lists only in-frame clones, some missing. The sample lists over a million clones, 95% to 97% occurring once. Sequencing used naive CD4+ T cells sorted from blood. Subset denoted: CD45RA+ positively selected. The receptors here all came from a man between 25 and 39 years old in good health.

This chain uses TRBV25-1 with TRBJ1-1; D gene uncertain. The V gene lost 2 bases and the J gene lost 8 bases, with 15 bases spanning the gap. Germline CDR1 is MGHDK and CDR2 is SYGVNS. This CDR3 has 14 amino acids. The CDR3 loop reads CASSEEGRWAEAFF. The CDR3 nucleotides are TGTGCCAGCAGTGAAGAGGGCAGGTGGGCGGAAGCTTTCTTT.

In DNA, the CDR3 is TGTGCCAGCAGTTTGGCCTCCGGGAGAGGGAGCTCCTACAATGAGCAGTTCTTC. Protein: CASSLASGRGSSYNEQFF. V usage is TRBV27 and J usage is TRBJ2-1; tentatively, D is TRBD2 (6 bases). V was pared by 3 bases and J by 0 bases, with 18 bases between. The CDR3 length is 18 residues. The germline V gene has CDR1 MNHEY and CDR2 SMNVEV (reference sequence).

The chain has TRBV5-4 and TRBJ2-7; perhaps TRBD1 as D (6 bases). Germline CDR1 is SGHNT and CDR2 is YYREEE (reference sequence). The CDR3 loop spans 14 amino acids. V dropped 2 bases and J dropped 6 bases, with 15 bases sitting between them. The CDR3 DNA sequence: TGTGCCAGCAGCTTTGCAGGGGTTGGGGCCGAGCAGTACTTC. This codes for CASSFAGVGAEQYF.

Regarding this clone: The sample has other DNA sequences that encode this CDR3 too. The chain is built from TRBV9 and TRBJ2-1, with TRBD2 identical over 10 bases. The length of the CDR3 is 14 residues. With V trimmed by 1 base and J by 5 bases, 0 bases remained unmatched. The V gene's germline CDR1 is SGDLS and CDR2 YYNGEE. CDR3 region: CASSVTSGNNEQFF. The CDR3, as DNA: TGTGCCAGCAGCGTAACTAGCGGGAACAATGAGCAGTTCTTC. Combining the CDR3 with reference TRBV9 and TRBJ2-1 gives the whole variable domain DSGVTQTPKHLITATGQRVTLRCSPRSGDLSVYWYQQSLDQGLQFLIQYYNGEERAKGNILERFSAQQFPDLHSELNLSSLELGDSALYFCASSVTSGNNEQFFGPGTRLTVL.

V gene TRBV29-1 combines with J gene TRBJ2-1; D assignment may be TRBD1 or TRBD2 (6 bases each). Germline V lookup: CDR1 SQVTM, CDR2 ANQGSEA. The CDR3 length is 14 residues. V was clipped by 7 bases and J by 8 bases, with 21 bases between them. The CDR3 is CSATNTGGRYEQFF. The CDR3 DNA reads TGCAGCGCGACGAACACTGGGGGGCGCTATGAGCAGTTCTTC.

The CDR3 sequence is CASSNRLTGGEGYTF. The DNA of the CDR3 is TGTGCCAGCAGCAACCGACTGACAGGGGGGGAAGGCTACACCTTC. V usage is TRBV7-2 and J usage is TRBJ1-2, with 9 bases fitting TRBD1. CDR3 length equals 15 residues. CDR1 and CDR2 from the germline V gene are SGHTA and FQGNSA. Unmatched junction bases numbered 12, after V lost 5 bases and J lost 8 bases.

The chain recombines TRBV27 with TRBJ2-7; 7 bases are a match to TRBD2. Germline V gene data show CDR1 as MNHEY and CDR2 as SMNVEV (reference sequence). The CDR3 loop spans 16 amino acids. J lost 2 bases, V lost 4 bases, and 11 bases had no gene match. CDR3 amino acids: CASSSRRDYATYEQYF. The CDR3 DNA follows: TGTGCCAGCAGTTCTAGGAGGGACTACGCGACCTACGAGCAGTACTTC.

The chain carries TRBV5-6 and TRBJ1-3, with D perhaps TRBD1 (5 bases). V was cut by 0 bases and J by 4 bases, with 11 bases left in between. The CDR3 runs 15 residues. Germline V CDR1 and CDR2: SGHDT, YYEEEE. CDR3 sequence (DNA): TGTGCCAGCAGCTTGGGCAGGGTTCCCGGAAACACCATATATTTT. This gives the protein CASSLGRVPGNTIYF.

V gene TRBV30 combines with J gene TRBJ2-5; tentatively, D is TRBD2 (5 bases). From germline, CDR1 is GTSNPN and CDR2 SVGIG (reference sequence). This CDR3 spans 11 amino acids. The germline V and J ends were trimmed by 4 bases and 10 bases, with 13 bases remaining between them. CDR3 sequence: CAWNTGLVQYF. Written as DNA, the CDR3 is TGTGCCTGGAATACGGGGTTGGTCCAGTACTTC.

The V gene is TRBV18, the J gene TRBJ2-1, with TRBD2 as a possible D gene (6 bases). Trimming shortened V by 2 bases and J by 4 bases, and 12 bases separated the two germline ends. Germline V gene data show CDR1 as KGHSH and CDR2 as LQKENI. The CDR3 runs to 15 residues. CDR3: CASSPGGPGYNEQFF. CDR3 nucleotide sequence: TGTGCCAGCTCACCAGGAGGGCCGGGTTACAATGAGCAGTTCTTC.

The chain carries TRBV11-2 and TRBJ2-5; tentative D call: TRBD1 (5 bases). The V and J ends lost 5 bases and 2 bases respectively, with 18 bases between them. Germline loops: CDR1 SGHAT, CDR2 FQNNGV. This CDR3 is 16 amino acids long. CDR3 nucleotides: TGTGCCAGCAGCCTGGGGCGAGAGACCGATCAAGAGACCCAGTACTTC. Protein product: CASSLGRETDQETQYF.

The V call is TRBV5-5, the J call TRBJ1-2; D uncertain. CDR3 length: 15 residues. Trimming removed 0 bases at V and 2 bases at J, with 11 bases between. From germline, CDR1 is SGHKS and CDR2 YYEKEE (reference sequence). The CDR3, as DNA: TGTGCCAGCAGCTTGGGGGTAGGACGGAACTATGGCTACACCTTC. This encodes CASSLGVGRNYGYTF.

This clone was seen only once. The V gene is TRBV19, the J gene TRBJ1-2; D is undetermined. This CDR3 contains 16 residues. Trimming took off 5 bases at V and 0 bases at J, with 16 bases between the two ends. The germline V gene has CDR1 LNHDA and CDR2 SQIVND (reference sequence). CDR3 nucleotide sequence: TGTGCCAGTAGTCTGAGCGGTGGGCCAGCTAACTATGGCTACACCTTC. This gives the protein CASSLSGGPANYGYTF. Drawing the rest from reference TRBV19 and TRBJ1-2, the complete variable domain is DGGITQSPKYLFRKEGQNVTLSCEQNLNHDAMYWYRQDPGQGLRLIYYSQIVNDFQKGDIAEGYSVSREKKESFPLTVTSAQKNPTAFYLCASSLSGGPANYGYTFGSGTRLTVV.

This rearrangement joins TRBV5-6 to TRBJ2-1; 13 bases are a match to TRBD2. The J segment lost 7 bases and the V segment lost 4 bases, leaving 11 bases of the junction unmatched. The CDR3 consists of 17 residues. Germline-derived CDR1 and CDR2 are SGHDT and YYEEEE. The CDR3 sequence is CASSIRTSGSFWNEQFF. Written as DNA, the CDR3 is TGTGCCAGCAGCATACGGACTAGCGGGAGTTTCTGGAATGAGCAGTTCTTC.

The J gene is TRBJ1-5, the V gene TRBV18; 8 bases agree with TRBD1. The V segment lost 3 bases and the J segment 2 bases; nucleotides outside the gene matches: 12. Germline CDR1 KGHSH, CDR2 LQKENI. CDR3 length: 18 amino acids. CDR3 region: CASSPQHGQGVGNQPQHF. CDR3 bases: TGTGCCAGCTCACCCCAACACGGACAGGGTGTAGGCAATCAGCCCCAGCATTTT.

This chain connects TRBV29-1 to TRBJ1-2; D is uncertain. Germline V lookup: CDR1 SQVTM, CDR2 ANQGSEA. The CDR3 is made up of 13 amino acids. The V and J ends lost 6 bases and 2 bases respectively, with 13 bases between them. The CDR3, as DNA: TGCAGCGTCGCCCGGATACTGAACTATGGCTACACCTTC. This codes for CSVARILNYGYTF.

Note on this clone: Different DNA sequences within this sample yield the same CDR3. CDR3 sequence reads: CSVEGGGEKLFF. The DNA of the CDR3 is TGCAGCGTTGAAGGGGGCGGGGAAAAACTGTTTTTT. The gene calls are TRBV29-1 and TRBJ1-4, with a weak D call TRBD1 (5 bases). The CDR3 extends over 12 amino acids. CDR1 SQVTM and CDR2 ANQGSEA come from the germline V gene. V lost 1 base and J 8 bases, leaving 8 bases between the germline ends. Combining the CDR3 with reference TRBV29-1 and TRBJ1-4 gives the whole variable domain SAVISQKPSRDICQRGTSLTIQCQVDSQVTMMFWYRQQPGQSLTLIATANQGSEATYESGFVIDKFPISRPNLTFSTLTVSNMSPEDSSIYLCSVEGGGEKLFFGSGTQLSVL.

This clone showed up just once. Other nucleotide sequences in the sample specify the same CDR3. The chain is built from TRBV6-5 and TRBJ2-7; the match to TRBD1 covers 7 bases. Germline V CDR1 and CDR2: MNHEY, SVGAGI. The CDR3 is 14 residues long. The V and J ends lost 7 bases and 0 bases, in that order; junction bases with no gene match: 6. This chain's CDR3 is CASTRTGVSYEQYF. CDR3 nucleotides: TGTGCCAGCACCCGAACAGGGGTCTCCTACGAGCAGTACTTC.